Below, 3 T cell receptor beta chains from the same sample are listed, as sequenced in a study of radiation and T cells in renal cell carcinoma (dated by TCRdb to between 2020 and 2021). The time point label of this sample denotes: blood 4 weeks post-SBRT, at nephrectomy. In light of the paper, this sample's treatment or condition label describes: 15 Gy SBRT to primary tumor, nephrectomy 4 weeks later. Library prep was done by the immunoSEQ multiplex PCR assay. Drawn from immuneACCESS, this table holds only the in-frame rearrangements with V and J called that TCRdb kept. Clones are partly lost; checked studies trace under half to an unresolved V gene and leave the rest unexplained. For this sample the table gives 90,000 to 100,000 clones, of which around 83% were detected only once. Of the sample, 7.2% falls within the top ten clones. The material was blood, obtained from a patient whose treatment included radiotherapy and nephrectomy. Source of these receptors: a man in his 60s with renal cell carcinoma.

Concerning this clone itself: The same CDR3 also results from other DNA sequences found in this sample. The gene calls are TRBV27 and TRBJ2-2, with unresolved D. The germline V gene has CDR1 MNHEY and CDR2 SMNVEV (reference sequence). The CDR3 consists of 13 residues. Trimming stripped 0 bases from V and 4 bases from J, with 3 bases between. DNA for the CDR3: TGTGCCAGCAGTTTATCGGGCACCGGGGAGCTGTTTTTT. Amino acids: CASSLSGTGELFF.

The chain recombines TRBV2 with TRBJ1-2; D not resolved. The CDR3 is 16 residues long. Trimming stripped 6 bases from V and 8 bases from J, with 25 bases between. Germline loops: CDR1 SNHLY, CDR2 FYNNEI. The DNA for the CDR3 is TGTGCCAGCAGGGTTCAACCGGGCACCTCAGTGCGGGGCTACACCTTC. Translating gives CASRVQPGTSVRGYTF.

The genes are TRBV15 and TRBJ1-3, with D possibly being TRBD1 (5 bases). Germline V gene sequence: CDR1 LNHNV, CDR2 YYDKDF (reference sequence). The CDR3 is 15 amino acids. The ends were cut back, 3 bases at V and 0 bases at J, with 9 bases in the middle. The CDR3: CATSSGTYSGNTIYF. CDR3 sequence (DNA): TGTGCCACCAGCAGCGGGACGTACTCTGGAAACACCATATATTTT.